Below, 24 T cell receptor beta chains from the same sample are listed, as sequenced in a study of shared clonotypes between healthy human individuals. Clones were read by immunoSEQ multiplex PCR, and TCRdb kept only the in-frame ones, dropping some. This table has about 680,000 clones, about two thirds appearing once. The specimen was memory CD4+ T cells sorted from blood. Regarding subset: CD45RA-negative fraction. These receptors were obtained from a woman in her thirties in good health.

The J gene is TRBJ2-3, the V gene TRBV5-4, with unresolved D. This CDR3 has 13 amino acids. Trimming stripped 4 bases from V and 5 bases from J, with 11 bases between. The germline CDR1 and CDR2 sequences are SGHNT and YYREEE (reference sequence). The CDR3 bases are TGTGCCAGCAGCCCCGTGACGGGAGATACGCAGTATTTT. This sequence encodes CASSPVTGDTQYF.

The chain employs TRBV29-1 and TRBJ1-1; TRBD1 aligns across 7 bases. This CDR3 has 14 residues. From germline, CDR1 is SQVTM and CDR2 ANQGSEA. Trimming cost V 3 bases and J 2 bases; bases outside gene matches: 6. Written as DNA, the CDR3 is TGCAGCGTTGACGGGACAGCTATAAACACTGAAGCTTTCTTT. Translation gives CSVDGTAINTEAFF. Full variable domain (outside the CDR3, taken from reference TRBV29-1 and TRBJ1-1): SAVISQKPSRDICQRGTSLTIQCQVDSQVTMMFWYRQQPGQSLTLIATANQGSEATYESGFVIDKFPISRPNLTFSTLTVSNMSPEDSSIYLCSVDGTAINTEAFFGQGTRLTVV.

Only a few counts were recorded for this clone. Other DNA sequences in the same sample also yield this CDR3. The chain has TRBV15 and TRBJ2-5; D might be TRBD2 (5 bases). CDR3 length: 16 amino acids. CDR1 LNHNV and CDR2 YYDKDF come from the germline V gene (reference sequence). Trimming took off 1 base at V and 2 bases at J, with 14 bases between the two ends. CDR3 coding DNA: TGTGCCACCAGCAGAGGTCATAGCGCGCAGCAAGAGACCCAGTACTTC. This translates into CATSRGHSAQQETQYF.

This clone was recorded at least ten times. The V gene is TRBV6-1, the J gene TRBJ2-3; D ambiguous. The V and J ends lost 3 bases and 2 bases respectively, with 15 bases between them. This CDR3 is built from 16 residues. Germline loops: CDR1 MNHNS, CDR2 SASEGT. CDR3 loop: CASSDSFGDYTDTQYF. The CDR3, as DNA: TGTGCCAGCAGTGATAGTTTCGGAGATTACACAGATACGCAGTATTTT.

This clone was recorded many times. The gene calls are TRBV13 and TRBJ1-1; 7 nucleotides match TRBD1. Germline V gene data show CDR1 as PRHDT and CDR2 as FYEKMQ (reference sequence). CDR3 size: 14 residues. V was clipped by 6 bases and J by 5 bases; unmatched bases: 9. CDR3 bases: TGTGCCAGCAGTTTAAAACAGGGGCATACTGAAGCTTTCTTT. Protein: CASSLKQGHTEAFF.

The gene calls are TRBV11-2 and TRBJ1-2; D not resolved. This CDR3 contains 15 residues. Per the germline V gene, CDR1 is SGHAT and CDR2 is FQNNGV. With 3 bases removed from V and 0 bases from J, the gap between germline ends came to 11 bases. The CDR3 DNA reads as TGTGCCAGCAGCTTCCAGCGGACGGCTAACTATGGCTACACCTTC. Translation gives CASSFQRTANYGYTF.

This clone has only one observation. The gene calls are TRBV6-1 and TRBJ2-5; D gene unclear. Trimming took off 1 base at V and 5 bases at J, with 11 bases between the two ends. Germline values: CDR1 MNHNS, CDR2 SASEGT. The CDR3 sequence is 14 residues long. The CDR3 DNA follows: TGTGCCAGCAGTGAAGTACAAGCATGGGAGACCCAGTACTTC. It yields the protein CASSEVQAWETQYF.

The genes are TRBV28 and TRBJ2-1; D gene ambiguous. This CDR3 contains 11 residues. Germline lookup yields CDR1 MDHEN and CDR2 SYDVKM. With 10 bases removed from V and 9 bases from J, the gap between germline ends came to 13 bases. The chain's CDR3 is CANEQHGEQFF. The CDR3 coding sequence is TGTGCCAATGAACAGCACGGTGAGCAGTTCTTC.

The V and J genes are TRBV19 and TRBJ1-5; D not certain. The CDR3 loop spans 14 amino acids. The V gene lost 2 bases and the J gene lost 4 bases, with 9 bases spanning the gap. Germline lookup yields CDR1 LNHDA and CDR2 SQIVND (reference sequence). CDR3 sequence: CASSIQADNQPQHF. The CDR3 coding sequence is TGTGCCAGTAGTATACAGGCAGATAATCAGCCCCAGCATTTT.

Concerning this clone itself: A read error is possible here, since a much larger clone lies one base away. CDR3 nucleotide sequence: TGTGCCAGCAGCTGGGGACAGCCCTACGAGCAGTACTTC. It specifies CASSWGQPYEQYF. The chain uses TRBV7-9 and TRBJ2-7; 7 nucleotides agree with TRBD1. In germline, CDR1 is SEHNR, CDR2 FQNEAQ (reference sequence). The CDR3 extends over 13 amino acids. V gave up 4 bases and J gave up 2 bases; unmatched junction bases: 2.

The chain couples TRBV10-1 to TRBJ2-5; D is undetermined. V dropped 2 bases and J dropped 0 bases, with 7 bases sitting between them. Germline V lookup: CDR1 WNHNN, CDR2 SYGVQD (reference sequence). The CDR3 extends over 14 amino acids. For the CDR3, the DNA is TGCGCCAGCAGTGAGGCTGGAAACCAAGAGACCCAGTACTTC. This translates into CASSEAGNQETQYF.

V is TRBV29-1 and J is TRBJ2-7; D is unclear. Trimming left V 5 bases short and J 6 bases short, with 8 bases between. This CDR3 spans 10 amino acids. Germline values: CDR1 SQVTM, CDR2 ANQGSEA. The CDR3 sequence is CSVWLGEQYF. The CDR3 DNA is TGCAGCGTTTGGTTGGGCGAGCAGTACTTC.

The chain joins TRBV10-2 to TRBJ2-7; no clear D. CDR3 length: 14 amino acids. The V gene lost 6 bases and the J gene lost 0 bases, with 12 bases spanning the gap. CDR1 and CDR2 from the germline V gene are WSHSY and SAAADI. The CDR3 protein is CASRDTAASYEQYF. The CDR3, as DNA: TGCGCCAGCAGGGATACAGCTGCCTCCTACGAGCAGTACTTC.

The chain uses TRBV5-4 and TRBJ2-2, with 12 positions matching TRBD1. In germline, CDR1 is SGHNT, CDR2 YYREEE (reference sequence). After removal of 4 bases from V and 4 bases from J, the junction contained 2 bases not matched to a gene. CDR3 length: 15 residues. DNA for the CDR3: TGTGCCAGCAGCAGGGACAGGGGGCCCACCGGGGAGCTGTTTTTT. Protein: CASSRDRGPTGELFF.

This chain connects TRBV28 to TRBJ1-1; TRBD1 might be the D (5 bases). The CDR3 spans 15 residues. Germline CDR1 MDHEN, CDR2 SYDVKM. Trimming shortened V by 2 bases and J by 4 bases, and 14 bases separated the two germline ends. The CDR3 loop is CASSLEWTRGTEAFF. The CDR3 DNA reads TGTGCCAGCAGTTTAGAGTGGACAAGGGGCACTGAAGCTTTCTTT.

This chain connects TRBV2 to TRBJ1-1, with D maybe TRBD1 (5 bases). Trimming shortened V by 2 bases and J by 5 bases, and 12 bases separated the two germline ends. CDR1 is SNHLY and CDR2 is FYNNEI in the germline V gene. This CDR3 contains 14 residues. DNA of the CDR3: TGTGCCAGCAGTGAACAGGGAGGAAGGACTGAAGCTTTCTTT. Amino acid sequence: CASSEQGGRTEAFF.

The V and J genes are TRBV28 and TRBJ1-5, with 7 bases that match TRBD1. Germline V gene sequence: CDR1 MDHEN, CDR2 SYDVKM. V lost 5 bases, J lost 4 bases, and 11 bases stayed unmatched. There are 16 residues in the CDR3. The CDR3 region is CASSLNRDSYNQPQHF. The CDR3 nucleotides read TGTGCCAGCAGTCTGAACCGGGACAGCTATAATCAGCCCCAGCATTTT.

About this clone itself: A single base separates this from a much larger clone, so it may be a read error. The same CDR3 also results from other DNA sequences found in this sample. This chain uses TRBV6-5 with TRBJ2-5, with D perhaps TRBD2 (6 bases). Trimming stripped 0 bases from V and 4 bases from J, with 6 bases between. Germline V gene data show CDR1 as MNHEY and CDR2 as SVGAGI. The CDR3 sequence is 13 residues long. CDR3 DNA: TGTGCCAGCAGTTACTCGGGGGGAGAGACCCAGTACTTC. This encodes CASSYSGGETQYF.

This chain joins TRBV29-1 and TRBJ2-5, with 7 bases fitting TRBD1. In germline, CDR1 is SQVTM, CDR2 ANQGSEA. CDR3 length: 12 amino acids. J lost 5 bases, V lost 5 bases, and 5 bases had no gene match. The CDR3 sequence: CSVLGGAETQYF. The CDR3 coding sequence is TGCAGCGTTTTAGGGGGCGCGGAGACCCAGTACTTC. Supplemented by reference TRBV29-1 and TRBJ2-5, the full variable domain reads SAVISQKPSRDICQRGTSLTIQCQVDSQVTMMFWYRQQPGQSLTLIATANQGSEATYESGFVIDKFPISRPNLTFSTLTVSNMSPEDSSIYLCSVLGGAETQYFGPGTRLLVL.

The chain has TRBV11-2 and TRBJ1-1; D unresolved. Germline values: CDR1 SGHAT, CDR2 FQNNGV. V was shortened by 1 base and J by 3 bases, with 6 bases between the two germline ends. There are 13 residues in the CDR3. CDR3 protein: CASSLATDTEAFF. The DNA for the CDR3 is TGTGCCAGCAGCTTAGCCACCGACACTGAAGCTTTCTTT.

The CDR3 protein is CASGQRDDPPNEQFF. In DNA, the CDR3 is TGTGCCAGCGGGCAGCGGGACGACCCCCCCAATGAGCAGTTCTTC. The chain is built from TRBV11-2 and TRBJ2-1; 7 bases fit TRBD2. This CDR3 has 15 amino acids. V shed 8 bases and J 6 bases; nucleotides not matched to a gene: 13. Germline loops: CDR1 SGHAT, CDR2 FQNNGV.

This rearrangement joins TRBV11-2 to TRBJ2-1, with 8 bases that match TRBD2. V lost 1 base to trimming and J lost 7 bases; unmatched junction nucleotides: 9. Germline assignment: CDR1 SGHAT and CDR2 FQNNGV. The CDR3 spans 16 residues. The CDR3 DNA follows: TGTGCCAGCAGCTTAGCCGCCTCAGGGACTAGGAATGAGCAGTTCTTC. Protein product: CASSLAASGTRNEQFF.

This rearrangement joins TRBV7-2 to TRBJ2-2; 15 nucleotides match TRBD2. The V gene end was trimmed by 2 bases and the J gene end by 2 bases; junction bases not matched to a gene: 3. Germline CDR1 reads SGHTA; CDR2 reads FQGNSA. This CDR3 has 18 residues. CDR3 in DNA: TGTGCCAGCAGCTTATTGGGACTAGCGGGAGGAAACACCGGGGAGCTGTTTTTT. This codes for CASSLLGLAGGNTGELFF.

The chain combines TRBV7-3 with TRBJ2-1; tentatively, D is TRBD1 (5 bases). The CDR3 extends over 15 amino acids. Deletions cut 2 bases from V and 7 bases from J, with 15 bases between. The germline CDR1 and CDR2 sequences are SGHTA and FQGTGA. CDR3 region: CASSLQQVGTNEQFF. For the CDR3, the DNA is TGTGCCAGCAGCTTACAACAGGTCGGCACGAATGAGCAGTTCTTC.